A single sample is the source of the 20 T cell receptor beta chains below, sequenced in a study of cytomegalovirus exposure and HLA in healthy donors. PCR used 60 Vbeta primers and 13 Jbeta primers. Sequencing was performed with immunoSEQ multiplex PCR; in TCRdb, only in-frame clones are kept and a portion is missing. This sample has fewer than 90,000 clones; roughly two thirds occur once, and the top ten carry about 7.6%. Sequenced material: PBMCs. The receptors were sampled from a man in his forties or fifties in good health and CMV-seropositive.

This clone was counted a single time. The chain combines TRBV9 with TRBJ1-4; no definite D call. The germline gives CDR1 SGDLS, CDR2 YYNGEE. V was trimmed by 2 bases and J by 7 bases, leaving 27 bases between them. The CDR3 spans 19 residues. CDR3: CASSVDSIQRIEQTEKLFF. The CDR3 coding sequence is TGTGCCAGCAGCGTCGATAGCATCCAGAGAATTGAACAAACTGAAAAACTGTTTTTT.

The chain links TRBV6-5 to TRBJ2-7; D gene ambiguous. V lost 8 bases and J lost 1, with 15 bases in between. Germline V gene lookup returns CDR1 MNHEY and CDR2 SVGAGI. The CDR3 is 14 residues long. CDR3 protein: CASGARVSSYEQYF. In DNA, the CDR3 is TGTGCCAGCGGAGCCAGAGTGAGTTCCTACGAGCAGTACTTC.

The chain carries TRBV2 and TRBJ1-3; 8 positions match TRBD1. V lost 6 bases, J lost 0 bases, and 7 bases stayed unmatched. The CDR3 contains 16 residues. Germline CDR1 is SNHLY and CDR2 is FYNNEI. The CDR3 sequence is CASSATGGISGNTIYF. In nucleotides, the CDR3 is TGTGCCAGCAGCGCTACAGGGGGAATCTCTGGAAACACCATATATTTT.

This chain uses TRBV4-1 with TRBJ1-5; D may be TRBD1 (6 bases). The CDR3 has 17 residues. Trimming shortened V by 0 bases and J by 3 bases, and 15 bases separated the two germline ends. Germline CDR1 is MGHRA and CDR2 is YSYEKL. This CDR3 reads CASSQEGPQGINQPQHF. The CDR3, as DNA: TGCGCCAGCAGCCAAGAAGGCCCCCAGGGGATCAATCAGCCCCAGCATTTT.

The chain joins TRBV4-1 to TRBJ2-2; 13 nucleotides align to TRBD2. CDR1 MGHRA and CDR2 YSYEKL come from the germline V gene. J gave up 5 bases and V 2 bases, and 2 bases lay outside the gene matches. CDR3 length: 16 residues. CDR3 DNA sequence: TGCGCCAGCAGCCAAAGACTAGCGGGAGGTACCGGGGAGCTGTTTTTT. It codes for CASSQRLAGGTGELFF.

V gene TRBV9 combines with J gene TRBJ1-6, with D possibly being TRBD1 (5 bases). The CDR3 is 17 residues long. V was cut by 3 bases and J by 7 bases, with 20 bases left in between. Germline V lookup: CDR1 SGDLS, CDR2 YYNGEE. The chain's CDR3 is CASSADPGGGLNSPLHF. The CDR3 DNA sequence: TGTGCCAGCAGCGCAGACCCCGGGGGGGGTTTAAATTCACCCCTCCACTTT.

J is TRBJ1-1 and V is TRBV18; no clear D gene. CDR3 length equals 12 residues. In germline, CDR1 is KGHSH, CDR2 LQKENI. Deletions cut 8 bases from V and 5 bases from J, with 12 bases between. CDR3 protein: CASTPQTTEAFF. In nucleotides, the CDR3 is TGTGCCAGCACGCCTCAGACTACTGAAGCTTTCTTT.

V gene TRBV7-9 combines with J gene TRBJ1-4; 12 positions agree with TRBD1. Trimming removed 5 bases from V and 10 bases from J; junction bases left unmatched: 5. This CDR3 spans 14 amino acids. The V gene's germline CDR1 is SEHNR and CDR2 FQNEAQ (reference sequence). In DNA, the CDR3 is TGTGCCAGCAGCGCCGGGACAGGGGGCGGAAAACTGTTTTTT. Its protein is CASSAGTGGGKLFF.

This sequence joins TRBV29-1 and TRBJ2-2; 8 bases fit TRBD1. With V trimmed by 5 bases and J by 4 bases, 6 bases remained unmatched. The CDR3 has 14 residues. The germline gives CDR1 SQVTM, CDR2 ANQGSEA. DNA of the CDR3: TGCAGCGTTCGTGGACAGGGTCGCACCGGGGAGCTGTTTTTT. It is translated as CSVRGQGRTGELFF.

The chain is built from TRBV27 and TRBJ2-6; TRBD2 aligns across 7 bases. The CDR3 is 18 residues long. Trimming took 2 bases from V and 0 from J; bases not matched to a gene: 7. Germline V gene lookup returns CDR1 MNHEY and CDR2 SMNVEV (reference sequence). The CDR3 DNA sequence: TGTGCCAGCAGTTTAGGCCTAGCGGTAAGCTCTGGGGCCAACGTCCTGACTTTC. Translating gives CASSLGLAVSSGANVLTF.

This sequence joins TRBV18 and TRBJ1-5; perhaps TRBD1 as D (5 bases). V lost 5 bases, J lost 2 bases, and 19 bases lay in between. CDR1 and CDR2 (germline): KGHSH, LQKENI. This CDR3 spans 17 amino acids. The chain's CDR3 is CASSVSGIRGGNQPQHF. The CDR3, as DNA: TGTGCCAGCTCAGTATCCGGTATCCGGGGGGGCAATCAGCCCCAGCATTTT.

This chain joins TRBV6-1 and TRBJ2-7, with D uncertain. Trimming shortened V by 6 bases and J by 3 bases, and 9 bases separated the two germline ends. Germline V gene lookup returns CDR1 MNHNS and CDR2 SASEGT. The CDR3 has 12 residues. CDR3 amino acids: CASRGPGYEQYF. The CDR3 DNA sequence: TGTGCCAGCAGAGGCCCGGGCTACGAGCAGTACTTC.

The DNA of the CDR3 is TGTGCCAGCAGTTCGGGGACAGCTCTTGAAGCTTTCTTT. Translation: CASSSGTALEAFF. The chain is built from TRBV6-5 and TRBJ1-1; TRBD1 agrees at 7 bases. Trimming took 4 bases from V and 7 from J; bases not matched to a gene: 6. There are 13 residues in the CDR3. Germline V gives CDR1 MNHEY, CDR2 SVGAGI.

This chain uses TRBV5-6 with TRBJ2-6; perhaps TRBD2 as D (6 bases). Trimming stripped 7 bases from V and 5 bases from J, with 10 bases between. The germline CDR1 and CDR2 sequences are SGHDT and YYEEEE. The CDR3 extends over 13 amino acids. The CDR3 sequence: CASAREWANVLTF. CDR3 sequence (DNA): TGTGCCAGCGCCCGGGAGTGGGCCAACGTCCTGACTTTC.

This CDR3 is CASSQNQGNYGYTF. In DNA form, the CDR3 reads TGTGCCAGCAGCCAAAATCAGGGGAACTATGGCTACACCTTC. The chain employs TRBV7-8 and TRBJ1-2; D perhaps matches TRBD1 (6 bases). CDR3 length: 14 amino acids. Germline V lookup: CDR1 SGHVS, CDR2 FQNEAQ. The germline V and J ends were trimmed by 5 bases and 2 bases, with 12 bases remaining between them. The full variable domain, in which reference TRBV7-8 and TRBJ1-2 provide the parts outside the CDR3, is GAGVSQSPRYKVAKRGQDVALRCDPISGHVSLFWYQQALGQGPEFLTYFQNEAQLDKSGLPSDRFFAERPEGSVSTLKIQRTQQEDSAVYLCASSQNQGNYGYTFGSGTRLTVV.

The chain couples TRBV5-1 to TRBJ1-1; 7 nucleotides align to TRBD1. The germline V gene encodes CDR1 SGHRS and CDR2 YFSETQ. This CDR3 is built from 14 residues. The V segment lost 0 bases and the J segment 7 bases; nucleotides outside the gene matches: 6. CDR3 sequence (DNA): TGCGCCAGCAGCTTGGGGGCAGGGACAGATGAAGCTTTCTTT. Translating it yields CASSLGAGTDEAFF.

V gene TRBV28 combines with J gene TRBJ2-2, with 10 nucleotides matching TRBD2. This CDR3 is 16 amino acids long. V lost 5 bases, J lost 7 bases, and 10 bases stayed unmatched. Per germline, CDR1 MDHEN and CDR2 SYDVKM. CDR3 residues: CASSPTAGGPVGELFF. The CDR3 DNA reads as TGTGCCAGCAGTCCAACAGCGGGAGGGCCGGTCGGGGAGCTGTTTTTT.

V usage is TRBV7-3 and J usage is TRBJ1-1; D is possibly TRBD1 (6 bases). The germline V and J ends were trimmed by 2 bases and 8 bases, with 15 bases remaining between them. Looked up from germline, CDR1 is SGHTA and CDR2 is FQGTGA. The CDR3 has 14 amino acids. CDR3 nucleotide sequence: TGTGCCAGCAGCTTAGTCGGCGGTGACAGGGAAGCTTTCTTT. Amino acids: CASSLVGGDREAFF.

This clone was counted between two and nine times. One end of the junction fails to match germline, which may point to a read error. The CDR3 region is CASSLGQGAGNTIYF. The CDR3 nucleotides read TGTGCTAGCAGCCTAGGACAGGGGGCTGGAAACACCATATATTTT. V usage is TRBV7-7 and J usage is TRBJ1-3; 10 bases map to TRBD1. CDR3 length: 15 amino acids. Germline CDR1 SSHAT, CDR2 FNYEAQ (reference sequence).

The table lists this clone with a count of one. The chain uses TRBV11-3 and TRBJ1-1; D uncertain. The germline V gene encodes CDR1 SGHNT and CDR2 YENEEA. The length of the CDR3 is 13 residues. The ends were cut back, 2 bases at V and 3 bases at J, with 7 bases in the middle. The CDR3 DNA follows: TGTGCCAGCAGCTTAAGACAAGACACTGAAGCTTTCTTT. Protein sequence: CASSLRQDTEAFF.